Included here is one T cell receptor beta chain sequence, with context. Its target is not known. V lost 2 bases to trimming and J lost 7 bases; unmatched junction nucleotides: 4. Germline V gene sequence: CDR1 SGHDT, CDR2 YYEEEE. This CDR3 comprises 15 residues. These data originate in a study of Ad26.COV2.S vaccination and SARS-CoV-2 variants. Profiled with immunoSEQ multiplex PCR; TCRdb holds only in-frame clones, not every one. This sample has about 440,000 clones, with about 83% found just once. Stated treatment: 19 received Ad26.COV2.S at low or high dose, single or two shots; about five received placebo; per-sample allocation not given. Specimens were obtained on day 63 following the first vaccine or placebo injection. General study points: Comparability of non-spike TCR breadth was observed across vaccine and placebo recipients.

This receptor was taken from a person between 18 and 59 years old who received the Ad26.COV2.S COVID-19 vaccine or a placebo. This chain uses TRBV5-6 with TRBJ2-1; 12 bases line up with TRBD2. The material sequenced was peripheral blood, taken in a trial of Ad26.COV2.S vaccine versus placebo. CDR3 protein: CASSLALAGGNEQFF. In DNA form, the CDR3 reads TGTGCCAGCAGCTTAGCACTAGCGGGAGGTAATGAGCAGTTCTTC. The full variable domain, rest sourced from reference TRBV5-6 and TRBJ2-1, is DAGVTQSPTHLIKTRGQQVTLRCSPKSGHDTVSWYQQALGQGPQFIFQYYEEEERQRGNFPDRFSGHQFPNYSSELNVNALLLGDSALYLCASSLALAGGNEQFFGPGTRLTVL.